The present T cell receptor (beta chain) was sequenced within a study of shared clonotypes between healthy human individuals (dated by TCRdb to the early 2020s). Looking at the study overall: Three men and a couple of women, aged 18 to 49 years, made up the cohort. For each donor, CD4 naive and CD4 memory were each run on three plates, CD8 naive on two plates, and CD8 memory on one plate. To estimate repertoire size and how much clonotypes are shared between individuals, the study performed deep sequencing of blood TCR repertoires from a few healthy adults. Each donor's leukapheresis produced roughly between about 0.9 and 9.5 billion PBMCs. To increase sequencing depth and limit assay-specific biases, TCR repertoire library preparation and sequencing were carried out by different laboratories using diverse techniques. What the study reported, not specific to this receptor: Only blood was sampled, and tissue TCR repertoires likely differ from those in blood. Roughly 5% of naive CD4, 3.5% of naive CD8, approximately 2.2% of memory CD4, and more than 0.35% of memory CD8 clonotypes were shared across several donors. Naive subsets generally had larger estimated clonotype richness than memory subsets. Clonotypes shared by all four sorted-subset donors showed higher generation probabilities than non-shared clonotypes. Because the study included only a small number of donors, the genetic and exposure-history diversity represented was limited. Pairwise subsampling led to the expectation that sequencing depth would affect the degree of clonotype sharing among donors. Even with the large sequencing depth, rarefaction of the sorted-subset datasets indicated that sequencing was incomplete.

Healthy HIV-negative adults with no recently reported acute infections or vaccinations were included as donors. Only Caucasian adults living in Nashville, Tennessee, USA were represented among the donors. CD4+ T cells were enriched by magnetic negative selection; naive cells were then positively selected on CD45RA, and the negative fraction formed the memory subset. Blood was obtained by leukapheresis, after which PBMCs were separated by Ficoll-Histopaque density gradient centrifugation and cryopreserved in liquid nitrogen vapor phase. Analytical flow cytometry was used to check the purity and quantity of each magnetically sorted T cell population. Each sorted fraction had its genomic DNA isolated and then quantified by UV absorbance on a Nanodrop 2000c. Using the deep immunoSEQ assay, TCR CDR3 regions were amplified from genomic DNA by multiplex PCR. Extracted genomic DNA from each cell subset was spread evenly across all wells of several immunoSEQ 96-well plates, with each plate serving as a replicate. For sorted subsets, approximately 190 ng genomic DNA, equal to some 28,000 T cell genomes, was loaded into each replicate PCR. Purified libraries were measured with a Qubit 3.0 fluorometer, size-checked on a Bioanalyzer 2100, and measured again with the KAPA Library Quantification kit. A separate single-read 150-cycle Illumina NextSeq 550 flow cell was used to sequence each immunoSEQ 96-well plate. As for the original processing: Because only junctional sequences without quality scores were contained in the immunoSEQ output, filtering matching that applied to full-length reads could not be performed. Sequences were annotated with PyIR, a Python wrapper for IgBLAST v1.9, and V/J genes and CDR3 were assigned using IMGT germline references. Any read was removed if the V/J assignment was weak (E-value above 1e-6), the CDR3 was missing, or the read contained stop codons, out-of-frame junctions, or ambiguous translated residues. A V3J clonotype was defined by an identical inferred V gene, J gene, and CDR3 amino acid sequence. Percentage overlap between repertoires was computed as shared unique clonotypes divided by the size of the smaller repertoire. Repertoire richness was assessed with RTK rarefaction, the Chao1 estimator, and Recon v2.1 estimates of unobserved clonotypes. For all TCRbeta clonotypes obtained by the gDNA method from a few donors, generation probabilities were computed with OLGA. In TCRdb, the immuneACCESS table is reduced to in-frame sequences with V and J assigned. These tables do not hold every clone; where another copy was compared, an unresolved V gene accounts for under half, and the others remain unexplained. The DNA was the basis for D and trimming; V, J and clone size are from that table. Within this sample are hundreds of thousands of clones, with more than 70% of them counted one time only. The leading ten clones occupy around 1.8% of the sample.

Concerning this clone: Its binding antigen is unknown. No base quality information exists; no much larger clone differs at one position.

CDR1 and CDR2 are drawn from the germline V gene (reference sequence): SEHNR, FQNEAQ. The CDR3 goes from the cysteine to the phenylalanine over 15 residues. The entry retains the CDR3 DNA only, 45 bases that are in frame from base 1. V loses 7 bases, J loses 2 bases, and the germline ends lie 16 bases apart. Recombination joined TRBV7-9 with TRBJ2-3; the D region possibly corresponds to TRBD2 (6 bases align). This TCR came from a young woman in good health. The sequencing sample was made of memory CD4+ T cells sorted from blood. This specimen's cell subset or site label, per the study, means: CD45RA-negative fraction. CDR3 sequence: CASTRWAGPTDTQYF. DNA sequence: TGTGCCAGCACCCGGTGGGCGGGGCCCACAGATACGCAGTATTTT. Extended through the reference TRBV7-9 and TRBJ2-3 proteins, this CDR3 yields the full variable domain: DTGVSQNPRHKITKRGQNVTFRCDPISEHNRLYWYRQTLGQGPEFLTYFQNEAQLEKSRLLSDRFSAERPKGSFSTLEIQRTEQGDSAMYLCASTRWAGPTDTQYFGPGTRLTVL.